This T cell receptor beta chain stems from a study of blood T cell repertoires in COVID-19 (dated by TCRdb to between 2020 and 2021). About the study as a whole: Collaborator samples came from the United States, Italy and Spain and covered acute and convalescent phases of COVID-19. The material from the prospective study consisted of cDNA or gDNA derived from T cells, B-cell-depleted T cells, or PBMCs. Subjects who had been exposed to COVID-19, were actively infected with it, or had recovered from it provided the deeply sampled blood TCRbeta repertoires that made up the dataset. A freely available public database, intended as a resource for researchers studying the immune response to SARS-CoV-2, is where the repertoires were released. The samples were drawn from two sources: the first 160 participants of the ongoing ImmuneRACE study, and 1,000 to 1,500 subjects contributed by 6 global collaborators. Sample metadata almost always included a de-identified subject ID, COVID-19 status, age in years and sex. HLA class I and class II types, where available, came from metadata supplied by the sample provider rather than from assay-based typing. The paper as a whole reports these results and caveats: How much clinical and demographic metadata was included differed by source and by participant, and the metadata was provided uncurated.

About this clone: Its antigen target is currently unknown. It has no much larger one-base neighbor in the sample; base qualities were not kept.

Each collaborating institution followed its own protocols to collect whole blood in K2EDTA tubes. For TCRbeta analysis, collaborator samples were shipped as frozen whole blood, as isolated PBMCs, or as DNA extracted from either sample type. The immunoSEQ Assay, a bias-controlled multiplex PCR, was used to amplify TCRbeta CDR3 regions from genomic DNA. In the source study's methods: The number of nucleated cells in each sample was estimated from the amplification of reference gene primers within the assay. To quantify the absolute abundance of each unique TCRbeta CDR3 rearrangement, sequence reads were collapsed and filtered. For each sample, productive Simpson clonality was calculated by taking the square root of Simpson's diversity index across productive rearrangements. TCRdb carries this immuneACCESS record with in-frame sequences only. Its versions omit some clonotypes, under half of them owing to an unresolved V gene in the studies checked, with the rest unexplained. The V and J calls and clone size are taken from that table; D and trimming were inferred from the DNA. In this sample the table shows about 80,000 clones, under 85% of which occur a single time. The ten largest clones add up to roughly 9% of the sample.

V is pared back by 2 bases and J by 4 bases, with 23 bases lying between the germline termini. Spanning cysteine to phenylalanine, the CDR3 consists of 17 amino acids. Of all the DNA, just the CDR3 is kept, 51 bases in frame from base 1. CDR1 and CDR2, looked up from the germline V gene (reference sequence), are GTSNPN and SVGIG. The clonotype originates from a human donor in a cohort sampled during active COVID-19. The sequenced sample was peripheral blood. This chain joins TRBV30 to TRBJ1-2; confidence is insufficient to name the D gene. The nucleotide sequence reads as follows: TGTGCCTGGAGTCAAGTAATTCGCGGGTCGGGGTCCTATGGCTACACCTTC. This codes for CAWSQVIRGSGSYGYTF. This CDR3, with the reference TRBV30 and TRBJ1-2 proteins standing in past its ends, gives the full variable domain SQTIHQWPATLVQPVGSPLSLECTVEGTSNPNLYWYRQAAGRGLQLLFYSVGIGQISSEVPQNLSASRPQDRQFILSSKKLLLSDSGFYLCAWSQVIRGSGSYGYTFGSGTRLTVV.